This is a list of T cell receptor beta chains from one sample in a study of cytomegalovirus exposure and HLA in healthy donors. The method was immunoSEQ multiplex PCR; TCRdb's version includes in-frame clones alone and lacks a portion of them. The sample has some 130,000 clones; around 80% are singletons. The sample was PBMCs. These receptor sequences come from a woman in her 50s in good health and CMV-seronegative. CDR3s leave out the opening cysteine and the closing phenylalanine or tryptophan. The order of the fields is D gene, J gene, CDR3 length, V gene, CDR3 protein. The D gene is left open where the match is weak.

D gene: TRBD2; J gene: TRBJ2-7; CDR3 length: 11; V gene: TRBV29-1; CDR3 protein: SVGVSGTSEQY
D gene: .; J gene: TRBJ1-5; CDR3 length: 14; V gene: TRBV4-3; CDR3 protein: ASSQYRREVGQPQH
D gene: TRBD1; J gene: TRBJ1-3; CDR3 length: 15; V gene: TRBV14; CDR3 protein: ASSHVDRTLSGNTIY
D gene: .; J gene: TRBJ2-2; CDR3 length: 13; V gene: TRBV7-2; CDR3 protein: ASSSRGAYTGELF
D gene: TRBD1; J gene: TRBJ1-3; CDR3 length: 13; V gene: TRBV5-3; CDR3 protein: ARSGQGVAGNTIY
D gene: .; J gene: TRBJ2-5; CDR3 length: 13; V gene: TRBV19; CDR3 protein: ASSIGGQPRETQY
D gene: .; J gene: TRBJ1-1; CDR3 length: 12; V gene: TRBV27; CDR3 protein: ASSLDRMNTEAF
D gene: TRBD2; J gene: TRBJ2-5; CDR3 length: 18; V gene: TRBV9; CDR3 protein: ASSVGIRSSGRASLGTQY
D gene: TRBD1; J gene: TRBJ1-1; CDR3 length: 14; V gene: TRBV28; CDR3 protein: ASSPRRTGEMKDAF
D gene: TRBD1; J gene: TRBJ1-1; CDR3 length: 13; V gene: TRBV14; CDR3 protein: ASSQDLGTAHEAF
D gene: TRBD2; J gene: TRBJ2-3; CDR3 length: 14; V gene: TRBV5-1; CDR3 protein: ASSFQAGAGTDTQY
D gene: .; J gene: TRBJ1-4; CDR3 length: 13; V gene: TRBV4-1; CDR3 protein: ASSQMDTTNEKLF
D gene: .; J gene: TRBJ2-5; CDR3 length: 18; V gene: TRBV14; CDR3 protein: ASSHQPPNGVWGGAETQY
D gene: .; J gene: TRBJ1-1; CDR3 length: 10; V gene: TRBV7-8; CDR3 protein: ASSSFEGLAF
D gene: .; J gene: TRBJ1-1; CDR3 length: 11; V gene: TRBV6-1; CDR3 protein: AGGVLMNTEAF
D gene: .; J gene: TRBJ2-1; CDR3 length: 14; V gene: TRBV4-3; CDR3 protein: ASSQEGLASHNEQF
D gene: TRBD2; J gene: TRBJ2-1; CDR3 length: 13; V gene: TRBV6-5; CDR3 protein: ASSRLAGVSNEQF
D gene: .; J gene: TRBJ1-1; CDR3 length: 11; V gene: TRBV18; CDR3 protein: ASSPLRDTEAF
D gene: .; J gene: TRBJ2-4; CDR3 length: 14; V gene: TRBV28; CDR3 protein: ASSPRGIGAKNIQY
D gene: TRBD1; J gene: TRBJ2-2; CDR3 length: 13; V gene: TRBV28; CDR3 protein: ASGLGDRDTGELF
D gene: TRBD2; J gene: TRBJ2-6; CDR3 length: 16; V gene: TRBV28; CDR3 protein: ASIGGSFLVSGANVLT
D gene: TRBD2; J gene: TRBJ2-5; CDR3 length: 15; V gene: TRBV13; CDR3 protein: ASRGVSLAGGQETQY
D gene: .; J gene: TRBJ1-3; CDR3 length: 15; V gene: TRBV7-8; CDR3 protein: ASSLVGVRTSGNTIY
D gene: .; J gene: TRBJ2-7; CDR3 length: 12; V gene: TRBV28; CDR3 protein: ASSLAGRLYEQY
D gene: .; J gene: TRBJ2-3; CDR3 length: 16; V gene: TRBV4-1; CDR3 protein: ASSQGKALASDLGTQY
D gene: TRBD1; J gene: TRBJ1-1; CDR3 length: 12; V gene: TRBV14; CDR3 protein: ASSTTGGFTEAF
D gene: TRBD1; J gene: TRBJ2-2; CDR3 length: 15; V gene: TRBV11-3; CDR3 protein: ASSSSFGQGRTGELF
D gene: .; J gene: TRBJ2-5; CDR3 length: 13; V gene: TRBV6-5; CDR3 protein: ASSYWGARPETQY
D gene: TRBD2; J gene: TRBJ2-3; CDR3 length: 13; V gene: TRBV12-5; CDR3 protein: ASASGTSVTDTQY
D gene: .; J gene: TRBJ1-2; CDR3 length: 14; V gene: TRBV9; CDR3 protein: ASTLGAGLANYGYT
D gene: TRBD1; J gene: TRBJ1-2; CDR3 length: 15; V gene: TRBV7-9; CDR3 protein: ASSLNNRGPYNYGYP
D gene: .; J gene: TRBJ2-7; CDR3 length: 12; V gene: TRBV9; CDR3 protein: ASSVAGAAYEQY
D gene: .; J gene: TRBJ1-2; CDR3 length: 11; V gene: TRBV14; CDR3 protein: ASSRQEYYGYT
D gene: TRBD2; J gene: TRBJ2-5; CDR3 length: 13; V gene: TRBV12-5; CDR3 protein: ASGLTSGPSETQY
D gene: .; J gene: TRBJ1-5; CDR3 length: 11; V gene: TRBV30; CDR3 protein: AWSMGRNQPQH
D gene: TRBD2; J gene: TRBJ2-1; CDR3 length: 15; V gene: TRBV7-2; CDR3 protein: ASSSGLAGSSYNEQF
D gene: TRBD1; J gene: TRBJ2-7; CDR3 length: 13; V gene: TRBV6-6; CDR3 protein: ASSPGTGASYEQY
D gene: TRBD1; J gene: TRBJ2-2; CDR3 length: 12; V gene: TRBV19; CDR3 protein: ASSIAQGAGELF